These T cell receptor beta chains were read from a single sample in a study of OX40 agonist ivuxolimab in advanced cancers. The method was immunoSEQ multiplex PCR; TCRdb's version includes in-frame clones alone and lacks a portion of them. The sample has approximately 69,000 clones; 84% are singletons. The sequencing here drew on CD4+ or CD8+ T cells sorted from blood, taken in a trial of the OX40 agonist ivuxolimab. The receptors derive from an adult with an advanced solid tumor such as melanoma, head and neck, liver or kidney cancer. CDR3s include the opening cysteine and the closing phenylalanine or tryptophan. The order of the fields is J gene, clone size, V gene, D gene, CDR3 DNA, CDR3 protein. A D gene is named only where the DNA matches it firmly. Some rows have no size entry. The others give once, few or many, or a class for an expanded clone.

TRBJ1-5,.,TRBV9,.,TGTGCCAGCAGCGGAGGACTGTGGAATCAGCCCCAGCATTTT,CASSGGLWNQPQHF
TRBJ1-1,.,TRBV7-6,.,TGTGCCAGCAGCCACGGAACGAACACTGAAGCTTTCTTT,CASSHGTNTEAFF
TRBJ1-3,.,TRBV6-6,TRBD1,TGTGCCAGCAGTGTGGGACAGTCGAGCTCTGGAAACACCATATATTTT,CASSVGQSSSGNTIYF
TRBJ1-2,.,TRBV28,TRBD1,TGTGCCAGCAGTCTAGTCCAGGGGGCGCATGGCTACACCTTC,CASSLVQGAHGYTF
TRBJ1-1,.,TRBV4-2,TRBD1,TGTGCCAGCAGCCTTGGACAGGAGAACACTGAAGCTTTCTTT,CASSLGQENTEAFF
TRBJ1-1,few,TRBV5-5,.,TGTGCCAGCAGCACAACAGGAAGCCCTGAAGCTTTCTTT,CASSTTGSPEAFF
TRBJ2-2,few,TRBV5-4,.,TGTGCCAGCAGCCCCGGGACCCCCGGCACCGGGGAGCTGTTTTTT,CASSPGTPGTGELFF
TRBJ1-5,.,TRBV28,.,TGTGCCAGCAGCGGTTCAGGGGCCCCTTATAGCAATCAGCCCCAGCATTTT,CASSGSGAPYSNQPQHF
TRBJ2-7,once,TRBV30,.,TGTGCCTGGGGGGAGAGGAACGAGCAGTACTTC,CAWGERNEQYF
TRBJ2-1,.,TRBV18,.,TGTGCCAGCTCACCGTGGGTTGGGGCCTACAATGAGCAGTTCTTC,CASSPWVGAYNEQFF
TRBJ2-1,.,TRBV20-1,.,TGCAGTGCTCCCCGCCTAGCGGAGCAGTTCTTC,CSAPRLAEQFF
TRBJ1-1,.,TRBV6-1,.,TGTGCCAGCAGTGAAGTTCCCTATAGCGAAGCTTTCTTT,CASSEVPYSEAFF
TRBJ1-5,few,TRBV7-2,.,TGTGCCAGCAGCCTCTCAGGGGTAGGGTCCTATCAGCCCCAGCATTTT,CASSLSGVGSYQPQHF
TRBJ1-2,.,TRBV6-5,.,TGTGCCAGCAGTTACTTGGCCGAAAACTATGGCTACACCTTC,CASSYLAENYGYTF
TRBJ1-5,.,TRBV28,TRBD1,TGTGCCAGTGGACAGGGGAGTCAGCCCCAGCATTTT,CASGQGSQPQHF